The next 15 T cell receptor beta chains were all read from a single sample in a study of tumor-infiltrating lymphocytes in primary liver carcinoma. The input was 450 to 500 ng total RNA; TCR beta cDNA was made from it with a constant-region primer. Slightly modified ARM-PCR served as the procedure for the TCR beta libraries. These libraries came from three rounds of nested multiplex PCR. Running around 9 cycles apiece, the first two PCR rounds relied on TRBV1-TRBV30 forward primers together with a C-beta reverse primer. Each CDR3 protein is one row after TCRdb ran MiXCR on the multiplex PCR reads. The table lists more than 150,000 distinct CDR3 sequences, over 50% of them singletons. Germline DNA was also extracted, while the blood RNA originated from unsorted whole blood. Sample: peripheral blood. These receptors originate from a man in his forties with primary liver carcinoma and hepatitis B virus infection.

To note about this clonotype: The conserved phenylalanine or tryptophan normally closing the CDR3 is absent here, so this likely arose from a read error. The V gene is TRBV11-1, the J gene TRBJ1-5; no firm D call. Trimming removed 6 bases from V and 7 bases from J, with 13 bases in between. CDR1 is SGHAT, CDR2 FQDESV, per germline (reference sequence). The CDR3 is made up of 13 amino acids. Here the CDR3 DNA reads TGTGCCAGCAGTGCGGGGAAAGGACAGCCCCAGCATGTT. Its protein is CASSAGKGQPQHV.

This clonotype was seen just once. An end of the junction differs from the germline gene, which may be a read error. J is TRBJ2-3 and V is TRBV6-5; D call uncertain. There are 14 residues in the CDR3. Per the germline V gene, CDR1 is MNHEY and CDR2 is SVGAGI. CDR3 loop: CASSRDSYPDTQYF. Here the CDR3 DNA reads TGCGCCAGCAGCCGAGATTCTTACCCAGATACGCAGTATTTT.

The chain couples TRBV4-1 to TRBJ1-2; TRBD1 matches at 10 bases. Looked up from germline, CDR1 is MGHRA and CDR2 is YSYEKL. Trimming took 4 bases from V and 3 from J; bases not matched to a gene: 8. This CDR3 has 16 amino acids. This chain's CDR3 is CASSLYGTGAYYGYTF. As DNA, the CDR3 is TGCGCCAGCAGCCTCTACGGGACAGGGGCTTACTATGGCTACACCTTC.

A word on this clonotype: This may stem from a read error, because a much larger clone lies one nucleotide away. The V and J genes are TRBV6-5 and TRBJ2-5, with D tentatively TRBD1 (5 bases). Germline CDR1 reads MNHEY; CDR2 reads SVGAGI. CDR3 size: 14 residues. DNA for the CDR3: TGTACCAGAACCCCGGAAGGGGCCAGGGAGACCCAGTACTTC. Protein sequence: CTRTPEGARETQYF.

This chain uses TRBV6-5 with TRBJ2-2; a weak D match, TRBD1 (6 bases). Deletions cut 7 bases from V and 7 bases from J, with 16 bases between. This CDR3 comprises 14 residues. CDR1 and CDR2 (germline): MNHEY, SVGAGI. The CDR3 nucleotides are TGTGCCAGCATGAAGAAACAGGGCATCGGGGAGCTGTTTTTT. This translates into CASMKKQGIGELFF.

The rearrangement uses TRBV12-3 or TRBV12-4 and TRBJ2-7; possibly TRBD1 or TRBD2 for D (5 bases each). There are 12 residues in the CDR3. Trimming removed 8 bases from V and 6 bases from J, with 14 bases in between. The CDR3 nucleotides read TGTGCCAGCGCGACAGCGGCACGCGAGCAGTACTTC. Encoded protein: CASATAAREQYF.

The CDR3 loop is CASSYSRVRTTEAFF. CDR3 DNA: TGTGCCAGCAGTTACTCGCGAGTGAGGACCACTGAAGCTTTCTTT. This sequence joins TRBV6-6 and TRBJ1-1, with D unclear. Germline CDR1 MNHNY, CDR2 SVGAGI (reference sequence). The CDR3 contains 15 residues. V lost 0 bases, J lost 4 bases, and 12 bases lay in between.

As regards this clonotype: With a much larger clone just one base away, this may be a read error. Here the CDR3 omits its conserved ending phenylalanine or tryptophan, so a read error is the likely source. The DNA of the CDR3 is TGTGCCAGCAGTCTTCTACAGGGTGTGAGAACAGATACGCAGTATCTT. It yields the protein CASSLLQGVRTDTQYL. The J gene is TRBJ2-3, the V gene TRBV11-2; D may be TRBD1 (6 bases). Trimming left V 6 bases short and J 3 bases short, with 19 bases between. CDR3 length: 16 residues. Germline V gives CDR1 SGHAT, CDR2 FQNNGV.

This clonotype was picked up one time. A read error may account for a junction end that differs from germline. This chain links TRBV5-5 with TRBJ2-2; no clear D. CDR1 and CDR2 (germline): SGHKS, YYEKEE (reference sequence). There are 13 residues in the CDR3. The chain's CDR3 is CAGSLSETGELFF. The DNA for the CDR3 is TGTGCCGGCAGCTTGTCAGAGACCGGGGAGCTGTTTTTT.

With regard to this clonotype: A single base separates this from a much larger clone, so it may be a read error. This rearrangement joins TRBV4-2 to TRBJ1-1, with TRBD1 as a possible D gene (6 bases). Looked up from germline, CDR1 is LGHNA and CDR2 is YNFKEQ. The CDR3 loop spans 15 amino acids. V lost 3 bases and J 1 base, leaving 12 bases between the germline ends. CDR3 loop: CASSQEQGPNTEAFF. CDR3 sequence (DNA): TGTGCCAGCAGCCAGGAACAGGGACCGAACACTGAAGCTTTCTTT.

This clonotype was picked up one time. A much larger clone is a single base away; this may be a read error. This rearrangement joins TRBV29-1 to TRBJ1-5; TRBD1 aligns across 8 bases. Germline V gives CDR1 SQVTM, CDR2 ANQGSEA. CDR3 length: 12 amino acids. CDR3 sequence (DNA): TGCAGCGTGGGACAGGTAAATCAGCCCCGGCATTTT. Translation: CSVGQVNQPRHF.

As to this clonotype: Just one base apart from a much larger clone, this may be a read error. The genes are TRBV11-1 and TRBJ2-2; 8 nucleotides agree with TRBD1. The CDR3 totals 15 residues. From germline, CDR1 is SGHAT and CDR2 FQDESV (reference sequence). J lost 5 bases, V lost 8 bases, and 10 bases had no gene match. CDR3 in amino acids: CASGRGQVATGELFF. The CDR3 DNA reads as TGTGCCAGCGGACGGGGACAGGTGGCGACCGGGGAGCTGTTTTTT.

CDR3 DNA sequence: TGTGCCAGCAGCCAAGCGGGGAGACTGGATACGCAGTATTTT. Its translation: CASSQAGRLDTQYF. The V and J genes are TRBV14 and TRBJ2-3; D is possibly TRBD2 (5 bases). V was trimmed by 1 base and J by 6 bases, leaving 11 bases between them. The CDR3 runs to 14 residues. Germline V gene lookup returns CDR1 SGHDN and CDR2 FVKESK.

The rearrangement joins TRBV11-2 to TRBJ2-3, with unresolved D. The V end lost 11 bases, the J end lost 0 bases, and 21 bases lay between the germline ends. The CDR3 runs to 16 residues. Looked up from germline, CDR1 is SGHAT and CDR2 is FQNNGV. CDR3 in amino acids: CAGILDSLSSTDTQYF. The CDR3 nucleotides read TGTGCCGGCATCTTAGATTCTCTTTCTAGCACAGATACGCAGTATTTT.

About this clonotype itself: A junction end diverges from the germline sequence, so it may reflect a read error. V usage is TRBV5-1 and J usage is TRBJ1-4, with TRBD1 as a possible D gene (6 bases). The CDR3 spans 14 residues. Germline CDR1 is SGHRS and CDR2 is YFSETQ. The CDR3 here is CASSPGDVDEKLLF. As DNA, the CDR3 is TGCGCCAGCAGCCCAGGGGATGTCGATGAAAAACTGCTTTTT.